The 19 T cell receptor beta chains listed next were all sequenced from one sample in a study of blood T cell repertoires in COVID-19. Libraries were prepared by immunoSEQ multiplex PCR; TCRdb keeps only in-frame clonotypes and omits some of them. The sample includes about 160,000 clones, about 85% of them seen just once. The sequencing sample was made of peripheral blood. All receptors derive from a woman between 50 and 59 years old with COVID-19, enrolled during active disease.

This chain connects TRBV18 to TRBJ2-3; D ambiguous. The CDR3 extends over 13 amino acids. V was pared by 3 bases and J by 2 bases, with 6 bases between. Germline loops: CDR1 KGHSH, CDR2 LQKENI. The DNA for the CDR3 is TGTGCCAGCTCACCCTCTTCCACAGATACGCAGTATTTT. Protein: CASSPSSTDTQYF.

This rearrangement joins TRBV29-1 to TRBJ2-3, with TRBD1 identical over 7 bases. The CDR3 contains 14 residues. Looked up from germline, CDR1 is SQVTM and CDR2 is ANQGSEA. J lost 2 bases, V lost 6 bases, and 8 bases had no gene match. DNA of the CDR3: TGCAGCGTGGCCCCGGGGACAGACACAGATACGCAGTATTTT. Its protein product is CSVAPGTDTDTQYF.

The rearrangement links TRBV5-1 to TRBJ2-3; the D is unclear. Trimming removed 5 bases at V and 1 base at J, with 14 bases between. The germline gives CDR1 SGHRS, CDR2 YFSETQ. This CDR3 is 15 amino acids long. CDR3 in amino acids: CASSLQGVGTDTQYF. The CDR3 DNA reads TGCGCCAGCAGTTTACAAGGAGTGGGCACAGATACGCAGTATTTT.

The gene calls are TRBV11-2 and TRBJ2-2; possible D gene TRBD2, 5 bases. Germline loops: CDR1 SGHAT, CDR2 FQNNGV. V was pared by 5 bases and J by 7 bases, with 14 bases between. CDR3 length: 14 residues. CDR3 nucleotide sequence: TGTGCCAGCAGCCTTTATGGAGAGGGCGGGGAGCTGTTTTTT. This translates into CASSLYGEGGELFF.

This clone was counted between two and nine times. This sequence joins TRBV7-9 and TRBJ1-1, with 8 bases lining up with TRBD1. Trimming cost V 1 base and J 5 bases; bases outside gene matches: 3. The germline gives CDR1 SEHNR, CDR2 FQNEAQ (reference sequence). CDR3 size: 14 residues. The CDR3 here is CASSLGTGYTEAFF. CDR3 in DNA: TGTGCCAGCAGCTTAGGGACAGGGTATACTGAAGCTTTCTTT.

The chain carries TRBV18 and TRBJ2-5, with D unclear. Per the germline V gene, CDR1 is KGHSH and CDR2 is LQKENI. Trimming left V 0 bases short and J 2 bases short, with 7 bases between. This CDR3 is built from 14 residues. The CDR3 DNA sequence: TGTGCCAGCTCACCACCACAACCTCAAGAGACCCAGTACTTC. Residues: CASSPPQPQETQYF. The whole variable domain, remainder taken from reference TRBV18 and TRBJ2-5, is NAGVMQNPRHLVRRRGQEARLRCSPMKGHSHVYWYRQLPEEGLKFMVYLQKENIIDESGMPKERFSAEFPKEGPSILRIQQVVRGDSAAYFCASSPPQPQETQYFGPGTRLLVL.

The chain joins TRBV2 to TRBJ2-3; tentatively, D is TRBD2 (6 bases). Germline V gene data show CDR1 as SNHLY and CDR2 as FYNNEI. The CDR3 runs to 12 residues. With 4 bases removed from V and 6 bases from J, the gap between germline ends came to 8 bases. CDR3 amino acids: CASSGLADTQYF. The CDR3 coding sequence is TGTGCCAGCAGTGGGCTAGCGGATACGCAGTATTTT.

This rearrangement joins TRBV7-9 to TRBJ1-3; no clear D. V lost 2 bases, J lost 3 bases, and 5 bases lay in between. The CDR3 is 13 amino acids. CDR1 and CDR2 from the germline V gene are SEHNR and FQNEAQ (reference sequence). This CDR3 reads CASSLNGGNTIYF. The CDR3 bases are TGTGCCAGCAGCTTAAACGGTGGAAACACCATATATTTT.

The chain uses TRBV6-5 and TRBJ2-5; 15 bases are shared with TRBD2. J lost 7 bases, V lost 7 bases, and 7 bases had no gene match. Germline CDR1 reads MNHEY; CDR2 reads SVGAGI. This CDR3 is built from 15 residues. CDR3 in DNA: TGTGCCAGCACTGGACTAGCGGGGGGGCTGGGGACCCAGTACTTC. Translating it yields CASTGLAGGLGTQYF.

This clone has only a few counts. This chain joins TRBV4-3 and TRBJ2-2; 10 bases align to TRBD2. J was trimmed by 4 bases and V by 1 base; bases with no gene match: 3. Germline V gene lookup returns CDR1 LGHNA and CDR2 YSLEER. CDR3 size: 16 residues. This CDR3 reads CASSQASGGFTGELFF. The CDR3 DNA reads TGCGCCAGCAGCCAAGCTAGCGGGGGATTCACCGGGGAGCTGTTTTTT.

V and J are TRBV28 and TRBJ1-5; weak D call: TRBD1 (5 bases). The V gene's germline CDR1 is MDHEN and CDR2 SYDVKM. V gave up 5 bases and J gave up 6 bases, with 20 bases separating them. CDR3 size: 16 residues. CDR3 bases: TGTGCCAGCAGTCCCCCCGGGGGGGGGTTAAGTCAGCCCCAGCATTTT. Translating gives CASSPPGGGLSQPQHF.

The rearrangement joins TRBV4-2 to TRBJ1-6; D ambiguous. This CDR3 has 19 amino acids. V lost 0 bases and J 0 bases, leaving 15 bases between the germline ends. From germline, CDR1 is LGHNA and CDR2 YNFKEQ. The CDR3 reads CASSQDRSLSFSYNSPLHF. CDR3 DNA sequence: TGTGCCAGCAGCCAAGATCGGTCCTTATCTTTCTCCTATAATTCACCCCTCCACTTT.

This clone was counted only a few times. The CDR3 is CASSLLAGVVAQYF. The CDR3 DNA sequence: TGTGCCAGCAGTCTTTTAGCGGGGGTGGTGGCGCAGTATTTT. This sequence joins TRBV28 and TRBJ2-3; 9 positions match TRBD2. Germline trimming cut 5 bases from V and 10 bases from J; bases unmatched to any gene: 10. The CDR3 is made up of 14 amino acids. Germline loops: CDR1 MDHEN, CDR2 SYDVKM.

The V gene is TRBV7-8, the J gene TRBJ2-5, with TRBD1 matching over 7 bases. CDR1 is SGHVS and CDR2 is FQNEAQ in the germline V gene. The V and J ends lost 5 bases and 2 bases, in that order; junction bases with no gene match: 5. The CDR3 is made up of 14 amino acids. Written as DNA, the CDR3 is TGTGCCAGCAGCGCCGGGACAGTGCAAGAGACCCAGTACTTC. This translates into CASSAGTVQETQYF.

This chain joins TRBV5-6 and TRBJ2-7, with D possibly being TRBD2 (6 bases). This CDR3 is 15 amino acids long. From germline, CDR1 is SGHDT and CDR2 YYEEEE. Trimming shortened V by 0 bases and J by 7 bases, and 17 bases separated the two germline ends. CDR3 sequence reads: CASSLGLAQGREQYF. CDR3 nucleotide sequence: TGTGCCAGCAGCTTGGGATTAGCCCAAGGGAGGGAGCAGTACTTC.

The chain is built from TRBV6-2 or TRBV6-3 and TRBJ1-1; 10 bases line up with TRBD1. The V and J ends lost 5 bases and 3 bases, in that order; junction bases with no gene match: 6. CDR1 is MNHEY, CDR2 SVGEGT, per germline. There are 15 residues in the CDR3. The CDR3 protein is CASSHGTGADTEAFF. For the CDR3, the DNA is TGTGCCAGCAGTCACGGGACAGGGGCCGACACTGAAGCTTTCTTT.

The V and J genes are TRBV19 and TRBJ2-1; 8 bases map to TRBD2. CDR1 and CDR2 from the germline V gene are LNHDA and SQIVND (reference sequence). V dropped 4 bases and J dropped 5; count of bases not matched to a gene: 4. The CDR3 covers 14 residues. The DNA for the CDR3 is TGTGCCAGTAGTAGCGGGGGGTCTAACAATGAGCAGTTCTTC. Translated: CASSSGGSNNEQFF.

The V and J genes are TRBV6-5 and TRBJ1-6, with 9 nucleotides matching TRBD1. The V segment lost 7 bases and the J segment 10 bases; nucleotides outside the gene matches: 8. This CDR3 has 14 amino acids. Germline lookup yields CDR1 MNHEY and CDR2 SVGAGI. The CDR3 sequence is CASTPDRGGSPLHF. The CDR3 DNA sequence: TGTGCCAGCACCCCGGACAGGGGAGGATCACCCCTCCACTTT.

The chain employs TRBV2 and TRBJ1-2; 8 bases match TRBD1. The CDR3 totals 13 residues. Germline V gene data show CDR1 as SNHLY and CDR2 as FYNNEI. J gave up 5 bases and V 6 bases, and 5 bases lay outside the gene matches. The CDR3 spells CASSGQGGYGYTF. CDR3 DNA: TGTGCCAGCAGCGGACAGGGAGGGTATGGCTACACCTTC.